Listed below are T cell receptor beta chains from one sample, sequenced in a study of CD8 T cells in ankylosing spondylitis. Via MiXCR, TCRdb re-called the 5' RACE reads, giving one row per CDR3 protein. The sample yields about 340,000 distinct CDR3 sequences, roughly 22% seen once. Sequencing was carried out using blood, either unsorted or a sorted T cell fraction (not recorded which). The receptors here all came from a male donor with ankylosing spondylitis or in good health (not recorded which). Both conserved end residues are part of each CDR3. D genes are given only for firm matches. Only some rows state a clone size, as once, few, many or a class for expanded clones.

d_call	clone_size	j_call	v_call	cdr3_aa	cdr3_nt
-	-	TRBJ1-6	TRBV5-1	CASKGDDGPLHF	TGCGCCAGCAAGGGGGACGATGGACCCCTCCACTTT
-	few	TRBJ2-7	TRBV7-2	CASSITVGDYEQYF	TGTGCCAGCAGTATAACGGTTGGGGACTACGAGCAGTACTTC
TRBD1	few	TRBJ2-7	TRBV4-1	CASSQDGDSTYEQYF	TGCGCCAGCAGCCAAGATGGGGACAGTACCTACGAGCAGTACTTC
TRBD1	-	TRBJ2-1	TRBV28	CASSLRDRYNEQFF	TGTGCCAGCAGTTTGAGGGACAGATACAATGAGCAGTTCTTC
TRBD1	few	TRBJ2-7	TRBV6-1	CASIPTGQSYEQYF	TGTGCCAGCATTCCGACAGGGCAATCCTACGAGCAGTACTTC
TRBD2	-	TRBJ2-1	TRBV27	CASSPPPKRGAGDEQFF	TGTGCCAGCAGTCCACCTCCCAAGCGGGGGGCCGGGGATGAGCAGTTCTTC
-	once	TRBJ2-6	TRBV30	CAWRQRGANVLTF	TGTGCCTGGAGGCAGAGAGGGGCCAACGTCCTGACTTTC
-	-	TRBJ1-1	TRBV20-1	CSARMPGRMTEAFF	TGCAGTGCTAGGATGCCAGGGAGGATGACTGAAGCTTTCTTT
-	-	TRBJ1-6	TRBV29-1	CSVSDGSSYNSPLHF	TGCAGCGTCTCCGACGGGAGCTCCTATAATTCACCCCTCCACTTT
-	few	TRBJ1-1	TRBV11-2	CASSLGGENTEAFF	TGTGCCAGCAGCTTAGGGGGAGAGAACACTGAAGCTTTCTTT
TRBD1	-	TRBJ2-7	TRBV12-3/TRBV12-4	CASGTGSFEQYF	TGTGCCAGCGGGACAGGGTCCTTTGAGCAGTACTTC
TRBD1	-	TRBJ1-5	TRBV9	CASSVDGTVYQPQHF	TGTGCCAGCAGCGTAGACGGGACAGTCTATCAGCCCCAGCATTTT
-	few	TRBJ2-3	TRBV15	CATSPPEEPLPRTDTQYF	TGTGCCACCAGCCCCCCGGAGGAACCGCTGCCACGCACAGATACGCAGTATTTT
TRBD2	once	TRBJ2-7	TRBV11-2	CASSPSGTRKNEQYF	TGTGCCAGCAGCCCTTCCGGGACTAGAAAGAACGAGCAGTACTTC
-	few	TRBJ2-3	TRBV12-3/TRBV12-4	CASSLVLKGDTQYF	TGTGCCAGCAGTTTAGTGTTGAAGGGAGATACGCAGTATTTT
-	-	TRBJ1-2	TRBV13	CASSGQYEESYTF	TGTGCCAGCAGTGGACAATACGAGGAGAGCTACACCTTC
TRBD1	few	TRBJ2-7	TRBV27	CASSGGTGGNEQYF	TGTGCCAGCAGTGGGGGGACAGGGGGGAACGAGCAGTACTTC
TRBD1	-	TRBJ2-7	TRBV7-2	CASSLDNRGNEQYF	TGTGCCAGCAGCTTAGATAACAGGGGCAACGAGCAGTACTTC
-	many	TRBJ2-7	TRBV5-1	CASSPGLGGLYEQYF	TGCGCCAGCAGCCCTGGACTCGGAGGTCTCTACGAGCAGTACTTC
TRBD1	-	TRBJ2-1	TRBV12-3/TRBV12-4	CASITDRGYNEQFF	TGTGCCAGCATTACGGACAGGGGATACAATGAGCAGTTCTTC
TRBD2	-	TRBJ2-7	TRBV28	CASSFATSGAIYEQYF	TGTGCCAGCAGTTTTGCAACTAGCGGGGCGATCTACGAGCAGTACTTC
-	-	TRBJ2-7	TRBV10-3	CAIRGGGNGYEQYF	TGTGCCATCAGGGGAGGCGGGAACGGCTACGAGCAGTACTTC
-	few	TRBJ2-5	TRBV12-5	CASGSIRAHPETQYF	TGTGCTAGTGGATCAATCAGGGCCCATCCGGAGACCCAGTACTTC
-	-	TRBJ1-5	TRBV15	CATSREDSQPQHF	TGTGCCACCAGCAGAGAAGACAGCCAGCCCCAGCATTTT
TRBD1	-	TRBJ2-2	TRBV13	CASSFRGHNTGELFF	TGTGCCAGCAGCTTCAGGGGGCATAACACCGGGGAGCTGTTTTTT
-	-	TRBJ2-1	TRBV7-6	CASSLPTLGGTYNEQFF	TGTGCCAGCAGCTTACCGACCTTAGGGGGGACCTACAATGAGCAGTTCTTC
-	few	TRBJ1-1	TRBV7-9	CASSKRQSRRAFF	TGTGCCAGCAGCAAGCGACAGTCCCGGAGAGCTTTCTTT
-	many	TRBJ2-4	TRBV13	CASSLGLALSPYIQYF	TGTGCCAGCAGCTTAGGCTTAGCCCTTAGCCCCTACATTCAGTACTTC
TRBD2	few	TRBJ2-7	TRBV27	CASSLYLGGHEQYF	TGTGCCAGCAGTTTATACCTGGGAGGGCACGAGCAGTACTTC
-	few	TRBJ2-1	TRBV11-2	CASSSSSDEQFF	TGTGCCAGCAGCTCCTCAAGCGATGAGCAGTTCTTC
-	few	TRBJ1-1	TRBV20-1	CSARDNLAGQSIGPFF	TGCAGTGCTAGAGACAACCTGGCAGGGCAATCGATTGGGCCTTTCTTT
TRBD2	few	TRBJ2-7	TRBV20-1	CSARDALGGAHEQYF	TGCAGTGCTAGAGATGCTTTGGGAGGGGCCCACGAGCAGTACTTC
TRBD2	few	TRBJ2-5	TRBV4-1	CASSRGLAGGLEETQYF	TGCGCCAGCAGCCGAGGACTAGCGGGGGGGCTTGAAGAGACCCAGTACTTC
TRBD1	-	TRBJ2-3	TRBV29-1	CSVAGGDQNTDTQYF	TGCAGCGTCGCAGGGGGTGACCAGAACACAGATACGCAGTATTTT
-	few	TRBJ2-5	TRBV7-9	CASSPGQHREETQYF	TGTGCCAGCAGCCCTGGACAGCATAGAGAAGAGACCCAGTACTTC